Listed below are T cell receptor beta chains from one sample, sequenced in a study of Ad26.COV2.S vaccination and SARS-CoV-2 variants. The assay was immunoSEQ multiplex PCR, and TCRdb's table has in-frame clones only and misses some. The top ten clones hold under 4% of a sample with 300,000 to 500,000 clones, roughly nine tenths of them seen once. Sequencing used peripheral blood, obtained in a trial of Ad26.COV2.S vaccine versus placebo. These receptors originate from a person between 18 and 60 years old who received the Ad26.COV2.S COVID-19 vaccine or a placebo. Both conserved end residues are part of each CDR3. The order of the fields is V gene, D gene, J gene, clone size, CDR3 DNA, CDR3 protein. A D gene is named only where the DNA matches it firmly. Part of the rows lack a size; the others show once, few, many or a class for expanded clones.

>TRBV7-9|.|TRBJ1-2|.
TGTGCCAGCAGCTTAAAGTTAGGCAGGGAAGTTCCTAACTATGGCTACACCTTC
CASSLKLGREVPNYGYTF
>TRBV27|.|TRBJ1-3|few
TGTGCCAGCCGAGCAGGGAACTCTGGAAACACCATATATTTT
CASRAGNSGNTIYF
>TRBV7-2|.|TRBJ2-7|.
TGTGCCAGCAGGTCCGAGACACAGTCCTACGAGCAGTACTTC
CASRSETQSYEQYF
>TRBV7-9|TRBD1|TRBJ1-2|.
TGTGCCAGCAGCCCGGGAGGGGGCCTCTATGGCTACACCTTC
CASSPGGGLYGYTF
>TRBV5-1|.|TRBJ1-1|.
TGCGCCAGCAGCCCCGGGGGCAGTGAGGGACTGAACACTGAAGCTTTCTTT
CASSPGGSEGLNTEAFF
>TRBV3-1/TRBV3-2|.|TRBJ2-7|.
TGTGCCAGCACCTCCGGGCAGGACTACGAGCAGTACTTC
CASTSGQDYEQYF
>TRBV29-1|.|TRBJ2-5|.
TGCAGCGTTGAAGGGGGTGGGGAGAGACAAGAGACCCAGTACTTC
CSVEGGGERQETQYF
>TRBV11-2|.|TRBJ2-3|.
TGTGCCAGCAGCCCTTCCCCCACAGGAGATACGCAGTATTTT
CASSPSPTGDTQYF
>TRBV15|.|TRBJ2-3|.
TGTGCCACCAGCATGAGGGTTGACACAGATACGCAGTATTTT
CATSMRVDTDTQYF
>TRBV29-1|.|TRBJ2-7|.
TGCAGCGTTGAAGATAATGGCCGTTTCGGCGAGCAGTACTTC
CSVEDNGRFGEQYF
>TRBV7-6|.|TRBJ1-6|once
TGTGCCAGCAGCTTCCTACCGGGCAGGGATAATTCACCCCTCCACTTT
CASSFLPGRDNSPLHF
>TRBV4-2|.|TRBJ1-2|few
TGTGCCAGCAGCCTCCCGGTCGGGTCTCAGGAAGGAAACTATGGCTACACCTTC
CASSLPVGSQEGNYGYTF
>TRBV4-1|TRBD2|TRBJ2-5|.
TGCGCCAGCAGCCAGGTCTCCGGGACTAGCGAGGAGACCCAGTACTTC
CASSQVSGTSEETQYF
>TRBV27|TRBD1|TRBJ1-2|once
TGTGCCAGCAGTTCATACAGGGGGGGCTATGGCTACACCTTC
CASSSYRGGYGYTF
>TRBV19|TRBD1|TRBJ1-5|.
TGTGCCAGTAGTCTACTTTGGACAGGGGGTAATCAGCCCCAGCATTTT
CASSLLWTGGNQPQHF
>TRBV7-2|TRBD1|TRBJ2-5|.
TGTGCCAGCAGCCCACAGGGGGCACAGGAGACCCAGTACTTC
CASSPQGAQETQYF
>TRBV7-2|.|TRBJ1-2|.
TGTGCCAGCGATCTGCGGGCAGCTGAGGGGGATGGCTACACCTTC
CASDLRAAEGDGYTF
>TRBV19|.|TRBJ1-1|.
TGTGCCAGTAGTATTTTGGGTCAGGGAGTCACTGAAGCTTTCTTT
CASSILGQGVTEAFF
>TRBV20-1|.|TRBJ1-1|.
TGCAGTGCTAGTGAAGACAGCAACACTGAAGCTTTCTTT
CSASEDSNTEAFF
>TRBV24-1|.|TRBJ1-3|.
TGTGCCACCTCGCGTGATTCAGTGCCCTCTGGAAACACCATATATTTT
CATSRDSVPSGNTIYF
>TRBV20-1|.|TRBJ1-6|.
TGCAGTGCTAGTTCCCCAGGGTCCTATAATTCACCCCTCCACTTT
CSASSPGSYNSPLHF
>TRBV7-9|.|TRBJ2-2|few
TGTGCCAGCAGCTTAGTAATGAACACCGGGGAGCTGTTTTTT
CASSLVMNTGELFF
>TRBV4-1|.|TRBJ1-4|.
TGCGCCAGCAGCCAAGAGTATGCAGAGGAGGAAAAACTGTTTTTT
CASSQEYAEEEKLFF
>TRBV6-2/TRBV6-3|.|TRBJ1-2|.
TGTGCCAGCAGCAACTCGGGGAACTATGGCTACACCTTC
CASSNSGNYGYTF
>TRBV6-6|.|TRBJ2-7|.
TGTGCCAGCAGTGAGACGGGGGAGCAGTACTTC
CASSETGEQYF
>TRBV2|TRBD1|TRBJ1-5|.
TGTGCCAGCAGCCCGGGACAGGGACGAGGTCAGCCCCAGCATTTT
CASSPGQGRGQPQHF
>TRBV18|.|TRBJ2-5|.
TGTGCCAGCTCAGTGTACCAAGAGACCCAGTACTTC
CASSVYQETQYF
>TRBV6-5|.|TRBJ1-1|.
TGTGCCAGCGCCGAGGGGGGCTTAATGAACACTGAAGCTTTCTTT
CASAEGGLMNTEAFF
>TRBV19|TRBD2|TRBJ2-7|.
TGTGCCAGTAGCCTACTAGCGGGGACCCTCTACGAGCAGTACTTC
CASSLLAGTLYEQYF
>TRBV4-3|.|TRBJ2-2|.
TGCGCCAGCAGCCAAGTCCTGGGGGCCCCCGGGGAGCTGTTTTTT
CASSQVLGAPGELFF
>TRBV7-2|.|TRBJ1-4|.
TGTGCCAGCAGCTTCTTGGGTGCAACTAATGAAAAACTGTTTTTT
CASSFLGATNEKLFF
>TRBV3-1/TRBV3-2|TRBD1|TRBJ1-1|.
TGTGCCAGCAGCCGACAGGGGGTTGAGAACACTGAAGCTTTCTTT
CASSRQGVENTEAFF
>TRBV6-4|TRBD2|TRBJ2-2|.
TGTGCCAGCAGTGACTCAGTAGGACTAGCTGGGGAGCTGTTTTTT
CASSDSVGLAGELFF
>TRBV6-5|.|TRBJ1-3|.
TGTGCCAGCAGTTACGACAGTAGTACTGGAAACACCATATATTTT
CASSYDSSTGNTIYF
>TRBV7-8|.|TRBJ1-1|.
TGTGCCAGCAGCCTCGAGAGAAACACTGAAGCTTTCTTT
CASSLERNTEAFF
>TRBV7-9|.|TRBJ2-2|.
TGTGCCAGCAGCGGGACTCGAGGGGAGCTGTTTTTT
CASSGTRGELFF
>TRBV18|.|TRBJ2-5|.
TGTGCCAGCTCACCGGCCTTAGAGACCCAGTACTTC
CASSPALETQYF
>TRBV11-2|.|TRBJ2-5|.
TGTGCCAGCAACCGAAAGGGACTTCCAGGAGAGACCCAGTACTTC
CASNRKGLPGETQYF
>TRBV6-2/TRBV6-3|.|TRBJ1-2|.
TGTGCCAGCAGTTCACTGGGAGGACGGAGTGGCTACACCTTC
CASSSLGGRSGYTF
>TRBV6-6|.|TRBJ1-1|.
TGTGCCAGCAGTGAGTCCAGGTACACTGAAGCTTTCTTT
CASSESRYTEAFF
>TRBV6-5|TRBD1|TRBJ1-5|.
TGTGCCAGCAGTTCCCCCACAGGGGGGGCAGGTCAGCCCCAGCATTTT
CASSSPTGGAGQPQHF
>TRBV5-6|TRBD1|TRBJ2-6|.
TGTGCCAGCAGCTTAAGGACAGGGGGGCCTGGGGCCAACGTCCTGACTTTC
CASSLRTGGPGANVLTF
>TRBV28|TRBD1|TRBJ1-5|few
TGTGCCAGCAAGGGACAGGGGATTGGTCAGCCCCAGCATTTT
CASKGQGIGQPQHF
>TRBV2|.|TRBJ1-1|.
TGTGCCAGCGCTTCCAGAGGGTACACTGAAGCTTTCTTT
CASASRGYTEAFF
>TRBV5-5|TRBD1|TRBJ2-1|.
TGTGCCAGCAGCTTGTGGGACAGGGGTGTCTATGAGCAGTTCTTC
CASSLWDRGVYEQFF
>TRBV7-2|TRBD2|TRBJ2-7|.
TGTGCCAGCAGCTTAGACGGACTAGCGGGGGATACCTACGAGCAGTACTTC
CASSLDGLAGDTYEQYF
>TRBV24-1|.|TRBJ1-1|.
TGTGCCACCAGTGATTTGGACGGGGGGCCGGGCACTGAAGCTTTCTTT
CATSDLDGGPGTEAFF
>TRBV5-1|.|TRBJ2-2|.
TGCGCCAGCAGCTTCCTGGAGGGAGCGGATAACACCGGGGAGCTGTTTTTT
CASSFLEGADNTGELFF
>TRBV4-1|.|TRBJ1-2|.
TGCGCCAGCAGCCACCCTGGGCGTGGTAACTATGGCTACACCTTC
CASSHPGRGNYGYTF